Listed below are T cell receptor beta chains from one sample, sequenced in a study of Ad26.COV2.S vaccination and SARS-CoV-2 variants. Assay: immunoSEQ multiplex PCR; the TCRdb copy retains only in-frame clones and omits some. This table holds approximately 360,000 clones, about four fifths found once. The sequences come from peripheral blood, collected in a trial of Ad26.COV2.S vaccine versus placebo. Every receptor here comes from a person aged 18-65 years who received the Ad26.COV2.S COVID-19 vaccine or a placebo. CDR3s include the opening cysteine and the closing phenylalanine or tryptophan. A D gene is named only where the DNA matches it firmly. Clone size, where shown, is once, few, many, or a class for clones that have expanded.

D	V	J	size	DNA	CDR3
NA	TRBV19	TRBJ1-5	NA	TGTGCCAGTAGTATAATTGGGTATCAGCCCCAGCATTTT	CASSIIGYQPQHF
TRBD1	TRBV19	TRBJ1-5	NA	TGTGCCAGTAGTGATCCTCACAGGGGGCTTCAGCCCCAGCATTTT	CASSDPHRGLQPQHF
TRBD2	TRBV9	TRBJ2-1	NA	TGTGCCAGCAGCAGTACTAGCGGGAGTCTGAATGAGCAGTTCTTC	CASSSTSGSLNEQFF
NA	TRBV5-1	TRBJ2-6	NA	TGCGCCAGCAGTCAAAATCCAGGAGGGGGAGCTGGGGCCAACGTCCTGACTTTC	CASSQNPGGGAGANVLTF
TRBD2	TRBV3-1/TRBV3-2	TRBJ2-5	NA	TGTGCCAGCAGCCAAGTAGCGGGGGGGCGGTTTGGAAAAGAGACCCAGTACTTC	CASSQVAGGRFGKETQYF
NA	TRBV19	TRBJ1-5	NA	TGTGCCAGTAGTATAGGGGGAAGCCCAAATCAGCCCCAGCATTTT	CASSIGGSPNQPQHF
NA	TRBV12-5	TRBJ2-1	once	TGTGCTAGTGGTTCTGACACTGGAACGCAGTTCTTC	CASGSDTGTQFF
NA	TRBV11-2	TRBJ1-1	NA	TGTGCCAGCAGCTGGATACAGACTGAAGCTTTCTTT	CASSWIQTEAFF
TRBD1	TRBV18	TRBJ1-1	NA	TGTGCCAGCTCACCCTACCTCCGGGACAGGGGCGCTGAAGCTTTCTTT	CASSPYLRDRGAEAFF
NA	TRBV6-5	TRBJ1-2	once	TGTGCCAGCAGGTACAATCAGTATTATGGCTACACCTTC	CASRYNQYYGYTF
NA	TRBV29-1	TRBJ1-2	NA	TGCAGCGTTGGCGTTTCTGTATTATATGGCTACACCTTC	CSVGVSVLYGYTF
NA	TRBV19	TRBJ1-2	NA	TGTGCCAGTAGTATAAGGGGCAGGCGCTTGCAGGGCTACACCTTC	CASSIRGRRLQGYTF
TRBD2	TRBV9	TRBJ2-5	NA	TGTGCCAGCAGTCAGGATCCGGGGGGGAATCAAGAGACCCAGTACTTC	CASSQDPGGNQETQYF
NA	TRBV18	TRBJ1-2	NA	TGTGCCAGCTCTCAAACAGGGTCTCACTATGGCTACACCTTC	CASSQTGSHYGYTF
TRBD2	TRBV13	TRBJ2-3	NA	TGTGCCAGCAGCTTAGAACCGCGCGGGGGGACAGATACGCAGTATTTT	CASSLEPRGGTDTQYF
TRBD1	TRBV6-2/TRBV6-3	TRBJ1-5	NA	TGTGCCAGCAGCTCCGGGACAGGGGGCTATTGGAGCAATCAGCCCCAGCATTTT	CASSSGTGGYWSNQPQHF
NA	TRBV10-2	TRBJ2-7	NA	TGCGCCAGCCGTCCATCCCCCAGTCCGGACGAGCAGTACTTC	CASRPSPSPDEQYF
NA	TRBV6-2/TRBV6-3	TRBJ2-7	NA	TGTGCCAGCAGTTACAACGCCAACTACGAGCAGTACTTC	CASSYNANYEQYF
TRBD2	TRBV7-6	TRBJ2-3	NA	TGTGCCAGCAGCCCGAGTAGCTGGACTAGCAGGGCAGATACGCAGTATTTT	CASSPSSWTSRADTQYF
TRBD2	TRBV7-8	TRBJ2-3	NA	TGTGCCAGCAGCCGGGGGGGCACAGATACGCAGTATTTT	CASSRGGTDTQYF
NA	TRBV2	TRBJ1-2	few	TGTGCCAGCAGGGGCGTTACTCGGATCAGTGGCTACACCTTC	CASRGVTRISGYTF
NA	TRBV29-1	TRBJ1-2	NA	TGCAGCGTTGTAGGGGGGCTCGCGACAATCTATGGCTACACCTTC	CSVVGGLATIYGYTF
TRBD2	TRBV7-6	TRBJ2-5	NA	TGTGCCAGCAGCTCGGGGCTAGCGGGGGGACGAGAGACCCAGTACTTC	CASSSGLAGGRETQYF
NA	TRBV7-9	TRBJ1-2	once	TGTGCCAGCAGCGCCGTAGGGGGGATCTATGGCTACACCTTC	CASSAVGGIYGYTF
TRBD1	TRBV19	TRBJ1-1	NA	TGTGCCAGTAAGGACAGGGGGCCGGGCACTGAAGCTTTCTTT	CASKDRGPGTEAFF
TRBD1	TRBV7-9	TRBJ1-4	once	TGTGCCAGCAGCTCCTGGACAGGGGATGAAAAACTGTTTTTT	CASSSWTGDEKLFF
NA	TRBV18	TRBJ1-2	NA	TGTGCCAGCTCACCACCCAGGGGTCACTATGGCTACACCTTC	CASSPPRGHYGYTF
NA	TRBV10-3	TRBJ1-2	NA	TGTGCCATCAGTGAGTCCTTCTCCTATGGCTACACCTTC	CAISESFSYGYTF
NA	TRBV7-9	TRBJ2-7	NA	TGTGCCAGCTGGCGGTTAGGGCCCAACGAGCAGTACTTC	CASWRLGPNEQYF
TRBD2	TRBV27	TRBJ2-2	NA	TGTGCCAGCAGTCTACGCCGGACTAGCGGGAACACCGGGGAGCTGTTTTTT	CASSLRRTSGNTGELFF
NA	TRBV14	TRBJ1-6	NA	TGTGCCAGCAGCCAATTGGAACAGGCGGCTTCACCCCTCCACTTT	CASSQLEQAASPLHF
NA	TRBV5-1	TRBJ1-2	NA	TGCGCCAGCAGCCCGACAGTTTACAACTATGGCTACACCTTC	CASSPTVYNYGYTF
NA	TRBV4-2	TRBJ1-5	NA	TGTGCCAGCAGCCCTCTGGGGAGGGCGGAGGGCAATCAGCCCCAGCATTTT	CASSPLGRAEGNQPQHF
NA	TRBV7-9	TRBJ2-3	NA	TGTGCCAGCATCCTCACAGCTAGCACAGATACGCAGTATTTT	CASILTASTDTQYF
NA	TRBV7-9	TRBJ1-1	NA	TGTGCCAGCAGCTTAGCCTTTTCGAACACTGAAGCTTTCTTT	CASSLAFSNTEAFF
TRBD1	TRBV2	TRBJ1-1	NA	TGTGCCAGCAGTGAACAGGGGGTCAACACTGAAGCTTTCTTT	CASSEQGVNTEAFF
NA	TRBV5-4	TRBJ2-3	NA	TGTGCCAGCAGCTTGAATGTGGGAGTAGCAGATACGCAGTATTTT	CASSLNVGVADTQYF